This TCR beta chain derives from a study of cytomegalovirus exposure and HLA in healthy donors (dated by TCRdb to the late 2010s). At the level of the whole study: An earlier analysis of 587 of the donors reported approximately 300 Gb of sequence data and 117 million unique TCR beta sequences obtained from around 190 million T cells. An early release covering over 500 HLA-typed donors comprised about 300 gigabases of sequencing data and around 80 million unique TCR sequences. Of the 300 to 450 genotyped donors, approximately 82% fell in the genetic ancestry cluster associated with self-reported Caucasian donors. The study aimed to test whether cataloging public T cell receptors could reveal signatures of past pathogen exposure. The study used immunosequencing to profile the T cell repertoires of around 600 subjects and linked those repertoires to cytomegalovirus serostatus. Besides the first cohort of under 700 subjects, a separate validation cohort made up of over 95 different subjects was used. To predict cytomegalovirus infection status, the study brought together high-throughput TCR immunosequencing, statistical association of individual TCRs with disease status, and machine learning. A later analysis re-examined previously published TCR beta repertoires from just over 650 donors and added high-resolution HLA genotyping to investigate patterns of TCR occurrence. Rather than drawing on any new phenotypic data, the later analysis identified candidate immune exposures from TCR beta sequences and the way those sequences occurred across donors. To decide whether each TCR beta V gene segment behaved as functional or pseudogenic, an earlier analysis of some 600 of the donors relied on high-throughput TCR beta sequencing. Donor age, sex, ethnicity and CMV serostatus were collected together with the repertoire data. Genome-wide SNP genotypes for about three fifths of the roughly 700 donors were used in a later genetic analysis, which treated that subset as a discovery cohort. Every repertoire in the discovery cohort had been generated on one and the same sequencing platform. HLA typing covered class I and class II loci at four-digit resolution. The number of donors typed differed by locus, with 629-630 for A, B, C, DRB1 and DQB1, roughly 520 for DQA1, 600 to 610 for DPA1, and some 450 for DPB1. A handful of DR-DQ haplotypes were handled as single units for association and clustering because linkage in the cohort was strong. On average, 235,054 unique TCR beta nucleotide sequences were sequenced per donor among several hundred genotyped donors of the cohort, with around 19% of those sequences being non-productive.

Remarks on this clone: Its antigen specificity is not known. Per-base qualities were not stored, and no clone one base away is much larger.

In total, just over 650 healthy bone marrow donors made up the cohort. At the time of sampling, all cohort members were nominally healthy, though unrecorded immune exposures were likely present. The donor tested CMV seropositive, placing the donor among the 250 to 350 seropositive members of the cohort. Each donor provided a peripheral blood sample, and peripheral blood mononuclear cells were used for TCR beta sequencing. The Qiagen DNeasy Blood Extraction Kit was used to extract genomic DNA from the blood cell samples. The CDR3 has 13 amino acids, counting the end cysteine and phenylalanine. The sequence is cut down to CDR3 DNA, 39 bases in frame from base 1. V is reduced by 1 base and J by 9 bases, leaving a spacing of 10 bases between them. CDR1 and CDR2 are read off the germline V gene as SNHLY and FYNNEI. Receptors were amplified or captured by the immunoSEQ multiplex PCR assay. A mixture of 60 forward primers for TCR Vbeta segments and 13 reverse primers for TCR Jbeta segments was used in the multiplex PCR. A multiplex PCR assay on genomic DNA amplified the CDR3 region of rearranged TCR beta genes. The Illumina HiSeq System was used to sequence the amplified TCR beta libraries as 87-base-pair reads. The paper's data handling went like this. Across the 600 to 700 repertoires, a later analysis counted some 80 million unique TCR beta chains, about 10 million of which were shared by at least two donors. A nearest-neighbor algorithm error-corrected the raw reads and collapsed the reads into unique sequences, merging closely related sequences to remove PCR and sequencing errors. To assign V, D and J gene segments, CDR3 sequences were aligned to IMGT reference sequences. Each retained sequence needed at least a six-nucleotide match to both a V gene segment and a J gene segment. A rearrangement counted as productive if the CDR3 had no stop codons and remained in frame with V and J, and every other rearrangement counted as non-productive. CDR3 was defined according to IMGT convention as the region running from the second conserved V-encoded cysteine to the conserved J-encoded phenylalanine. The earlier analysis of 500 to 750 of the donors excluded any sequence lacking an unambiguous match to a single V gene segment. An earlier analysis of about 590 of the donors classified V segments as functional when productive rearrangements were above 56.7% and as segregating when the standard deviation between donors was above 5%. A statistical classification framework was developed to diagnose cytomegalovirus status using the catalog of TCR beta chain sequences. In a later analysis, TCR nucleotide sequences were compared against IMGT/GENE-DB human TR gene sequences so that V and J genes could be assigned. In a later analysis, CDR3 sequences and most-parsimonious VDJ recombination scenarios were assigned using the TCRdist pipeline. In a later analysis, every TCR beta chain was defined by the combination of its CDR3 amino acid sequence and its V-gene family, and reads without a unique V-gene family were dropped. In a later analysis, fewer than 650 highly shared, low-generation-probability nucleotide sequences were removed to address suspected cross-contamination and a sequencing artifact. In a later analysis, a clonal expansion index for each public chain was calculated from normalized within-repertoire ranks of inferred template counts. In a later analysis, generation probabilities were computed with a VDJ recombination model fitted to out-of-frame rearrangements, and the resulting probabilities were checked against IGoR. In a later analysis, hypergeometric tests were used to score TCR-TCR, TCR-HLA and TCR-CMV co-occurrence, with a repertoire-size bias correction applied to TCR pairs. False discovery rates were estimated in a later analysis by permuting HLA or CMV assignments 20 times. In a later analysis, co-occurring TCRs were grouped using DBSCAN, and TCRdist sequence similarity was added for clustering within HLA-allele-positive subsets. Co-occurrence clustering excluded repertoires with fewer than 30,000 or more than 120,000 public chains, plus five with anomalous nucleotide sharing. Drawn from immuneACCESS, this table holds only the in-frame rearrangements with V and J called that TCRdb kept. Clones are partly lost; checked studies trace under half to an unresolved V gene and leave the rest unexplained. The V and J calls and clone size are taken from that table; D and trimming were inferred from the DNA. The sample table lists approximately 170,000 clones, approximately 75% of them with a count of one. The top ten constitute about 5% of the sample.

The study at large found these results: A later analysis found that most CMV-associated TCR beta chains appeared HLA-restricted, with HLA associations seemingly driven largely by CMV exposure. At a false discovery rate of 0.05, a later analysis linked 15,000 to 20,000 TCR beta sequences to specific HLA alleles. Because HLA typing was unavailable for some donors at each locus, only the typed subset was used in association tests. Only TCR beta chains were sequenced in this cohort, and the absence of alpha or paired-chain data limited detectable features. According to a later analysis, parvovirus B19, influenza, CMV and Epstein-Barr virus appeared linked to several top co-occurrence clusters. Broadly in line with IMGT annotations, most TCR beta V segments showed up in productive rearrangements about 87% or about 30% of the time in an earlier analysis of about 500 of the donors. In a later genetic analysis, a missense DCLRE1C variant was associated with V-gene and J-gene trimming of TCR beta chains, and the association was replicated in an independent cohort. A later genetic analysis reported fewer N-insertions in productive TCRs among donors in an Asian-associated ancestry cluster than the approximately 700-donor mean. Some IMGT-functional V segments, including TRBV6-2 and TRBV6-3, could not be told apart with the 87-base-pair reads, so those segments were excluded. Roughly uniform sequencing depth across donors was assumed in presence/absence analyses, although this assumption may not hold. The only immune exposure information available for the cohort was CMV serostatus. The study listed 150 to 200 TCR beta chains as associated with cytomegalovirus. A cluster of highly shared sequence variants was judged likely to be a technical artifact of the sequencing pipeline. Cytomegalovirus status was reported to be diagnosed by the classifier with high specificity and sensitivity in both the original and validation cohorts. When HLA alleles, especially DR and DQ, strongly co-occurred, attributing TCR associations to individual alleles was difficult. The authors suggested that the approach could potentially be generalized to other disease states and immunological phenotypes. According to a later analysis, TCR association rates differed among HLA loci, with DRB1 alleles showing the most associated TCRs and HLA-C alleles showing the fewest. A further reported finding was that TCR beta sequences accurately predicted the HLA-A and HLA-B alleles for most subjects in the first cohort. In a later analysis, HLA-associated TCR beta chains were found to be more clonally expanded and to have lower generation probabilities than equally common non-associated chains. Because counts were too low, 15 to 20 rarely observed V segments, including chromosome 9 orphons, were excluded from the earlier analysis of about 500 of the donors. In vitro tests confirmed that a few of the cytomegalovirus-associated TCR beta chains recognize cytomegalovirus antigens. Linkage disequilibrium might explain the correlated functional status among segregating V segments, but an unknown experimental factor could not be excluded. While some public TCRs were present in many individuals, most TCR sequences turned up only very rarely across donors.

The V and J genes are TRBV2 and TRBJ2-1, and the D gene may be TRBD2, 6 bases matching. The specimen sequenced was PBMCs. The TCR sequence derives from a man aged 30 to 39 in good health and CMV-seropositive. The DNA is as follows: TGTGCCAGCAGTGAAGGCGGGGCGAGTGAGCAGTTCTTC. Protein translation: CASSEGGASEQFF.